The present TCR beta chain was sequenced within a study of shared clonotypes between healthy human individuals. Sequencing was performed with immunoSEQ multiplex PCR; in TCRdb, only in-frame clones are kept and a portion is missing. This sample has about 2.3 million clones, with more than 85% found just once. The source of this sequence is a man between 18 and 35 years old in good health. Some clones in this sample may be carry-over from other donors' samples. Sequences were obtained from naive CD4+ T cells from PBMCs. Subset in this sample: CD45RA+ positively selected.

CDR3 in DNA: TGCAGCGTTAGAGTGTCCTACGAGCAGTACTTC. Translation: CSVRVSYEQYF. The chain links TRBV29-1 to TRBJ2-7, with no clear D. The V end lost 5 bases, the J end lost 1 base, and 6 bases lay between the germline ends. The germline V gene has CDR1 SQVTM and CDR2 ANQGSEA. This CDR3 is built from 11 residues.